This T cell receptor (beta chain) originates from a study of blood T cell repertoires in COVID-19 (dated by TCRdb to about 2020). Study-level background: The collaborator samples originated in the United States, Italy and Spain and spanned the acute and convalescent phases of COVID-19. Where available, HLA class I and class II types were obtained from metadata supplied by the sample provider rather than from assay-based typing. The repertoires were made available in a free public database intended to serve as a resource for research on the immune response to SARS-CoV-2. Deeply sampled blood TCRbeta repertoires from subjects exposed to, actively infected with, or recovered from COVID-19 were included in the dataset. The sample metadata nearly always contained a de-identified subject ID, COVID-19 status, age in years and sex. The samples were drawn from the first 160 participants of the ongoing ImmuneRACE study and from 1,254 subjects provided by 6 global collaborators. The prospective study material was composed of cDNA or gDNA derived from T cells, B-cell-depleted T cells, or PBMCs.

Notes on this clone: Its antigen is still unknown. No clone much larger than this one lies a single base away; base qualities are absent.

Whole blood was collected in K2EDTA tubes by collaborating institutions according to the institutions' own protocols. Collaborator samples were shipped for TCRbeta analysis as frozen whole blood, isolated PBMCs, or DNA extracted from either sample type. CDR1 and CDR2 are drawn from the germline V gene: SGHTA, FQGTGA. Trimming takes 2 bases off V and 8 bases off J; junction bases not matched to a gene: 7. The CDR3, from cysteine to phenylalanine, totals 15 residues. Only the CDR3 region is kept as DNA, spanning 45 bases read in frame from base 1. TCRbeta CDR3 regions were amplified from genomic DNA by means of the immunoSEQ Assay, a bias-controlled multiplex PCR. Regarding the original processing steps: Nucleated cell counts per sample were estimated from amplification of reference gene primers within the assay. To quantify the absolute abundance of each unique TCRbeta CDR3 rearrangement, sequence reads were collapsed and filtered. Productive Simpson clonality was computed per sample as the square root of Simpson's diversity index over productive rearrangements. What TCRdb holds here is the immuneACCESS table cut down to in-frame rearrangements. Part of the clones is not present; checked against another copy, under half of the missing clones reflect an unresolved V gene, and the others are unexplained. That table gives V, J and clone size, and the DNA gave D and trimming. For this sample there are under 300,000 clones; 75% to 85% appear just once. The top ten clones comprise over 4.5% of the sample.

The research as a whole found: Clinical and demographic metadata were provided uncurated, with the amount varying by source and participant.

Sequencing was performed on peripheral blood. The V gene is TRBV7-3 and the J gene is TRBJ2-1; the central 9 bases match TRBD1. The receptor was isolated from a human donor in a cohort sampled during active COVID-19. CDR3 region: CASSLAGQGSDEQFF. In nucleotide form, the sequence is TGTGCCAGCAGCTTAGCGGGACAGGGCAGCGATGAGCAGTTCTTC.